The 27 T cell receptor beta chains listed next were all sequenced from one sample in a study of T-cell memory formation after mild COVID-19. MiXCR, run by TCRdb on the 5' RACE reads, gives a single entry per CDR3 protein. The table lists around 310,000 distinct CDR3 sequences, 15% to 20% of them singletons, with approximately 20% in the top ten. Sample: PBMCs or a T cell subset sorted from them (not recorded which). The receptors stem from a man aged 18 to 29 who had mild COVID-19 (a few samples of this study predate the infection). Cell type and time point are not known.

The chain links TRBV3-1 to TRBJ2-5; 8 bases map to TRBD2. CDR1 and CDR2 from the germline V gene are LGHDT and YNNKEL (reference sequence). The CDR3 spans 15 residues. Trimming took 4 bases from V and 5 from J; bases not matched to a gene: 9. CDR3 DNA: TGTGCCAGCAGCCCAAGCGGGGGCAACAGGGAGACCCAGTACTTC. It yields the protein CASSPSGGNRETQYF.

This chain links TRBV7-2 with TRBJ2-3; the D is unclear. The CDR3 length is 13 residues. The V end was cut by 6 bases, the J end by 0 bases, with 7 bases between. Germline CDR1 reads SGHTA; CDR2 reads FQGNSA. The CDR3 protein is CASRNTSTDTQYF. The CDR3 nucleotides are TGTGCCAGCAGGAATACTAGCACAGATACGCAGTATTTT.

This chain connects TRBV7-6 to TRBJ2-3; D might be TRBD2 (6 bases). This CDR3 has 15 residues. Trimming took 2 bases from V and 0 from J, leaving 9 bases between them. Germline V gene sequence: CDR1 SGHVS, CDR2 FNYEAQ. CDR3 region: CASSLWGLSTDTQYF. The DNA of the CDR3 is TGTGCCAGCAGCTTATGGGGACTGAGCACAGATACGCAGTATTTT.

The CDR3 loop reads CASSRGQGVNTEAFF. The DNA of the CDR3 is TGTGCCAGCAGCCGTGGACAGGGTGTGAACACTGAAGCTTTCTTT. The chain employs TRBV7-9 and TRBJ1-1; 8 bases line up with TRBD1. Germline V gives CDR1 SEHNR, CDR2 FQNEAQ (reference sequence). The CDR3 is 15 amino acids. The junction had 5 bases not matched to a gene; V was cut back by 5 bases and J by 0 bases.

This clonotype showed up many times. This sequence joins TRBV7-2 and TRBJ2-1; 8 nucleotides match TRBD2. Germline CDR1 is SGHTA and CDR2 is FQGNSA. V dropped 6 bases and J dropped 3; count of bases not matched to a gene: 10. CDR3 length: 16 residues. CDR3 amino acids: CASRPLSGGGYNEQFF. In DNA form, the CDR3 reads TGTGCCAGCAGACCCCTCAGCGGGGGCGGCTACAATGAGCAGTTCTTC.

The chain links TRBV4-3 to TRBJ2-2; D is ambiguous. Germline V gene lookup returns CDR1 LGHNA and CDR2 YSLEER. V dropped 1 base and J dropped 1 base, with 10 bases sitting between them. The CDR3 runs 16 residues. CDR3 nucleotide sequence: TGCGCCAGCAGCCAAGTTGGCAACCTGAACACCGGGGAGCTGTTTTTT. This codes for CASSQVGNLNTGELFF.

This clonotype was counted between two and nine times. The V and J genes are TRBV11-2 and TRBJ2-7, with D perhaps given as TRBD1 or TRBD2 (5 bases each). CDR3 length: 15 amino acids. Germline V gives CDR1 SGHAT, CDR2 FQNNGV. Trimming shortened V by 1 base and J by 1 base, and 11 bases separated the two germline ends. CDR3 loop: CASSLAGARSYEQYF. For the CDR3, the DNA is TGTGCCAGCAGCTTAGCCGGGGCCAGGTCCTACGAGCAGTACTTC.

V gene TRBV20-1 combines with J gene TRBJ1-3; 9 nucleotides align to TRBD1. CDR1 is DFQATT, CDR2 SNEGSKA, per germline (reference sequence). CDR3 length equals 15 residues. The V and J ends lost 2 bases and 4 bases, in that order; junction bases with no gene match: 6. DNA for the CDR3: TGCAGTGCTAGACCGGGACAGGGAACGGGAAACACCATATATTTT. Amino acid sequence: CSARPGQGTGNTIYF.

This clonotype occurred many times. The chain combines TRBV7-9 with TRBJ2-6; perhaps TRBD1 as D (5 bases). The V gene's germline CDR1 is SEHNR and CDR2 FQNEAQ (reference sequence). This CDR3 has 15 amino acids. The V end was cut by 8 bases, the J end by 0 bases, with 11 bases between. The CDR3 sequence is CASLRAFSGANVLTF. CDR3 DNA sequence: TGTGCCAGCCTCAGGGCCTTCTCTGGGGCCAACGTCCTGACTTTC.

V gene TRBV4-2 combines with J gene TRBJ1-1; no firm D call. The CDR3 runs 13 residues. Germline assignment: CDR1 LGHNA and CDR2 YNFKEQ. V was trimmed by 0 bases and J by 5 bases, leaving 7 bases between them. The CDR3 loop reads CASSQDRTTEAFF. CDR3 in DNA: TGTGCCAGCAGCCAAGATCGGACGACTGAAGCTTTCTTT.

The chain has TRBV2 and TRBJ2-1, with 9 nucleotides matching TRBD2. The CDR3 covers 18 residues. Germline trimming cut 2 bases from V and 0 bases from J; bases unmatched to any gene: 8. The V gene's germline CDR1 is SNHLY and CDR2 FYNNEI. The CDR3 nucleotides read TGTGCCAGCAGTGAAATCTTGACTAGCGGAATCTCCTACAATGAGCAGTTCTTC. Encoded protein: CASSEILTSGISYNEQFF.

The V call is TRBV6-2 or TRBV6-3, the J call TRBJ2-7; 9 positions match TRBD2. Germline trimming cut 2 bases from V and 2 bases from J; bases unmatched to any gene: 7. The germline V gene encodes CDR1 MNHEY and CDR2 SVGEGT. CDR3 length: 16 amino acids. In DNA form, the CDR3 reads TGTGCCAGCAGTTACCGCCTAGCGGGGCTCCCCTACGAGCAGTACTTC. Encoded protein: CASSYRLAGLPYEQYF.

V and J are TRBV11-2 and TRBJ2-5; D is undetermined. V was shortened by 1 base and J by 0 bases, with 6 bases between the two germline ends. CDR1 is SGHAT and CDR2 is FQNNGV in the germline V gene. The CDR3 has 14 amino acids. CDR3 bases: TGTGCCAGCAGCTTAGGGGTGAACCAAGAGACCCAGTACTTC. Translation gives CASSLGVNQETQYF.

A few counts support this clonotype. The rearrangement uses TRBV5-1 and TRBJ1-1; possibly TRBD1 for D (6 bases). Germline assignment: CDR1 SGHRS and CDR2 YFSETQ. The ends were cut back, 0 bases at V and 5 bases at J, with 14 bases in the middle. This CDR3 comprises 15 residues. The DNA of the CDR3 is TGCGCCAGCAGCTTGGTTGGCGGGGGCCGGACTGAAGCTTTCTTT. Its translation: CASSLVGGGRTEAFF.

The chain recombines TRBV4-1 with TRBJ1-2, with D perhaps matching TRBD1 (6 bases). V dropped 4 bases and J dropped 9 bases, with 12 bases sitting between them. This CDR3 comprises 12 residues. Germline lookup yields CDR1 MGHRA and CDR2 YSYEKL. DNA for the CDR3: TGCGCCAGCAGCCTCTCGGGGGCGAGCTACACCTTC. This codes for CASSLSGASYTF.

This clonotype was seen a handful of times. The CDR3: CASKEEGEGYTF. Here the CDR3 DNA reads TGTGCCAGCAAAGAGGAGGGAGAAGGCTACACCTTC. The chain has TRBV3-1 and TRBJ1-2, with unresolved D. The germline V gene encodes CDR1 LGHDT and CDR2 YNNKEL (reference sequence). Trimming took 7 bases from V and 8 from J, leaving 14 bases between them. CDR3 length: 12 residues.

This sequence joins TRBV6-2 or TRBV6-3 and TRBJ2-3; 15 nucleotides align to TRBD2. The junction had 8 bases not matched to a gene; V was cut back by 7 bases and J by 6 bases. The CDR3 is 16 residues long. CDR1 is MNHEY, CDR2 SVGEGT, per germline. The CDR3: CASTYGLAGGLDTQYF. The CDR3 DNA sequence: TGTGCCAGCACCTACGGACTAGCGGGGGGGCTTGATACGCAGTATTTT.

The chain recombines TRBV24-1 with TRBJ2-3, with a weak D call TRBD2 (6 bases). CDR1 and CDR2 (germline): KGHDR, SFDVKD. With 4 bases removed from V and 0 bases from J, the gap between germline ends came to 13 bases. The CDR3 totals 16 residues. As DNA, the CDR3 is TGTGCCACCAGTGACCCGCGGCGGGGCAGCACAGATACGCAGTATTTT. Its translation: CATSDPRRGSTDTQYF.

The chain has TRBV7-9 and TRBJ2-5; D is uncertain. Germline CDR1 reads SEHNR; CDR2 reads FQNEAQ (reference sequence). This CDR3 spans 14 amino acids. The V and J ends lost 2 bases and 1 base respectively, with 8 bases between them. Written as DNA, the CDR3 is TGTGCCAGCAGCTTAATTAATCGCCAAGAGACCCAGTACTTC. This encodes CASSLINRQETQYF.

This clonotype occurred a few times. The V and J genes are TRBV20-1 and TRBJ2-7, with TRBD1 identical over 9 bases. The V and J ends lost 3 bases and 6 bases, in that order; junction bases with no gene match: 6. The CDR3 sequence is 13 residues long. The V gene's germline CDR1 is DFQATT and CDR2 SNEGSKA (reference sequence). DNA of the CDR3: TGCAGTGCTAGCTCTACAGGGGGCGCCGAGCAGTACGTC. Its protein product is CSASSTGGAEQYV.

This clonotype was detected only a few times. The gene calls are TRBV9 and TRBJ1-1; D gene ambiguous. Germline CDR1 and CDR2: SGDLS and YYNGEE. V gave up 4 bases and J gave up 1 base, with 8 bases separating them. The CDR3 is 13 amino acids. The CDR3 DNA is TGTGCCAGCAGCCCAATCCCGAACACTGAAGCTTTCTTT. Translating gives CASSPIPNTEAFF.

In regard to this clonotype: No conserved phenylalanine or tryptophan ends this CDR3, so it is likely a read error. The V gene is TRBV7-2, the J gene TRBJ2-5; TRBD2 matches at 8 bases. Germline loops: CDR1 SGHTA, CDR2 FQGNSA. The CDR3 extends over 16 amino acids. The J segment lost 2 bases and the V segment lost 2 bases, leaving 7 bases of the junction unmatched. CDR3 amino acids: CASSLLGGGTQETQYL. As DNA, the CDR3 is TGTGCCAGCAGCTTATTGGGCGGGGGGACTCAAGAGACCCAGTACTTA.

This clonotype is classed as hyperexpanded. This rearrangement joins TRBV5-6 to TRBJ2-1; 7 bases map to TRBD1. The CDR3 spans 14 residues. From germline, CDR1 is SGHDT and CDR2 YYEEEE. V gave up 4 bases and J gave up 5 bases; unmatched junction bases: 6. CDR3 in amino acids: CASSPPGQHNEQFF. CDR3 DNA sequence: TGTGCCAGCAGCCCGCCGGGACAGCACAATGAGCAGTTCTTC.

The chain joins TRBV28 to TRBJ2-1, with a weak D call TRBD2 (6 bases). V lost 5 bases and J 4 bases, leaving 15 bases between the germline ends. Germline values: CDR1 MDHEN, CDR2 SYDVKM. The CDR3 has 15 residues. The CDR3 region is CASSPPGVPYNEQFF. CDR3 nucleotides: TGTGCCAGCAGTCCGCCGGGGGTTCCATACAATGAGCAGTTCTTC.

In its sample, this clonotype was seen a few times. The genes are TRBV10-3 and TRBJ2-7; D possibly corresponds to TRBD2 (6 bases). The germline CDR1 and CDR2 sequences are ENHRY and SYGVKD. There are 14 residues in the CDR3. Trimming shortened V by 9 bases and J by 1 base, and 16 bases separated the two germline ends. The CDR3 spells CAITVRGGSYEQYV. CDR3 sequence (DNA): TGTGCCATAACGGTGCGGGGAGGATCCTACGAGCAGTACGTC.

V and J are TRBV4-1 and TRBJ1-1; 9 bases align to TRBD1. CDR1 is MGHRA and CDR2 is YSYEKL in the germline V gene. The V gene end was trimmed by 2 bases and the J gene end by 3 bases; junction bases not matched to a gene: 1. The CDR3 contains 14 residues. CDR3 sequence reads: CASSQRQGDTEAFF. DNA for the CDR3: TGCGCCAGCAGCCAAAGACAGGGGGACACTGAAGCTTTCTTT.

This clonotype was seen a few times. This rearrangement joins TRBV5-1 to TRBJ2-3, with TRBD2 matching over 10 bases. CDR3 length: 17 amino acids. Germline V gene data show CDR1 as SGHRS and CDR2 as YFSETQ. The V segment lost 7 bases and the J segment 1 base; nucleotides outside the gene matches: 12. CDR3 nucleotides: TGCGCCAGCTCATGGATAGCGGGGGGCCTCCGCACAGATACGCAGTATTTT. As protein: CASSWIAGGLRTDTQYF.